Sequencing of this TCR beta chain was carried out in a study of blood T cells in healthy people across ages. This clonotype was recorded a few times. This CDR3 contains 16 residues. The ends lost 5 bases at V and 5 bases at J; junction bases unmatched: 8. Germline V gives CDR1 DFQATT, CDR2 SNEGSKA (reference sequence). A second about 7 to 12 cycle PCR used barcoded and J-beta primers. TCRdb passed the 5' RACE reads through MiXCR, listing each CDR3 protein once. The data contain about a million distinct CDR3 sequences, 51% of them singletons. This chain joins TRBV20-1 and TRBJ2-1, with 14 bases fitting TRBD2. The clonotype comes from a woman between 55 and 75 years old in good health. Material: blood. CDR3 protein: CSAPTSGRAMDNEQFF. CDR3 nucleotide sequence: TGCAGTGCTCCGACTAGCGGGAGGGCCATGGACAATGAGCAGTTCTTC.